These 8 T cell receptor beta chains came from one sample sequenced in a study of blood T cell repertoires in COVID-19. Assay used: immunoSEQ multiplex PCR; TCRdb lists only in-frame clones, some missing. This sample has roughly 290,000 clones, with around 88% found just once. The sequencing sample was made of PBMCs or T cells enriched from blood (not recorded which). These receptors all stem from a woman aged 40 to 50 who had recovered from COVID-19.

The rearrangement uses TRBV7-9 and TRBJ2-7, with D maybe TRBD1 (7 bases). The CDR3 has 15 residues. Per the germline V gene, CDR1 is SEHNR and CDR2 is FQNEAQ (reference sequence). V shed 1 base and J shed 2 bases, with 12 bases lying between them. In DNA, the CDR3 is TGTGCCAGCAGCTTAGAGGCCAGGGGGGCCTACGAGCAGTACTTC. Encoded protein: CASSLEARGAYEQYF.

The chain combines TRBV6-5 with TRBJ2-5; TRBD2 is a possible D gene (5 bases). Germline V lookup: CDR1 MNHEY, CDR2 SVGAGI. The CDR3 extends over 14 amino acids. With 6 bases removed from V and 5 bases from J, the gap between germline ends came to 16 bases. The DNA for the CDR3 is TGTGCCAGCAGAACCACTGGTGGAGGTGAGACCCAGTACTTC. As protein: CASRTTGGGETQYF.

The V and J genes are TRBV6-5 and TRBJ2-7; the match to TRBD2 covers 10 bases. The V and J ends lost 2 bases and 6 bases, in that order; junction bases with no gene match: 7. The CDR3 runs 15 residues. Germline CDR1 and CDR2: MNHEY and SVGAGI. The CDR3 is CASSYVLAGVGEQYF. In nucleotides, the CDR3 is TGTGCCAGCAGTTACGTCCTAGCGGGAGTGGGCGAGCAGTACTTC.

This clone was observed once. The rearrangement links TRBV6-5 to TRBJ1-5; D is ambiguous. Trimming stripped 5 bases from V and 7 bases from J, with 12 bases between. The CDR3 extends over 13 amino acids. Germline CDR1 reads MNHEY; CDR2 reads SVGAGI. DNA of the CDR3: TGTGCCAGCAGTCCTACGGGTCGGCAGCCCCAGCATTTT. As protein: CASSPTGRQPQHF.

The gene calls are TRBV28 and TRBJ1-4; the D is unclear. This CDR3 region has 15 residues. Deletions cut 5 bases from V and 10 bases from J, with 20 bases between. The germline V gene has CDR1 MDHEN and CDR2 SYDVKM. CDR3 coding DNA: TGTGCCAGCAGTCCCGGAGCCCCCCCTGATGGAAAACTGTTTTTT. Protein sequence: CASSPGAPPDGKLFF.

This clone occurred once. The J gene is TRBJ2-1, the V gene TRBV4-3; D is undetermined. The length of the CDR3 is 15 residues. Trimming stripped 3 bases from V and 0 bases from J, with 9 bases between. The germline gives CDR1 LGHNA, CDR2 YSLEER. The CDR3 here is CASSQAGSSYNEQFF. In DNA form, the CDR3 reads TGCGCCAGCAGCCAGGCCGGGTCCTCCTACAATGAGCAGTTCTTC.

The chain links TRBV12-3 or TRBV12-4 to TRBJ1-1, with unresolved D. The CDR3 runs 13 residues. V was cut by 2 bases and J by 4 bases, with 8 bases left in between. CDR3 bases: TGTGCCAGCAGTTTATGGAGGAGCACTGAAGCTTTCTTT. It is translated as CASSLWRSTEAFF.

V gene TRBV20-1 combines with J gene TRBJ2-7; 7 bases line up with TRBD2. CDR1 DFQATT and CDR2 SNEGSKA come from the germline V gene (reference sequence). Trimming at V came to 3 bases and at J to 3 bases, leaving 8 bases not matched to a gene. The length of the CDR3 is 14 residues. The CDR3 coding sequence is TGCAGTGCTAGTAGGGCTAGCGGTTACTACGAGCAGTACTTC. This codes for CSASRASGYYEQYF.